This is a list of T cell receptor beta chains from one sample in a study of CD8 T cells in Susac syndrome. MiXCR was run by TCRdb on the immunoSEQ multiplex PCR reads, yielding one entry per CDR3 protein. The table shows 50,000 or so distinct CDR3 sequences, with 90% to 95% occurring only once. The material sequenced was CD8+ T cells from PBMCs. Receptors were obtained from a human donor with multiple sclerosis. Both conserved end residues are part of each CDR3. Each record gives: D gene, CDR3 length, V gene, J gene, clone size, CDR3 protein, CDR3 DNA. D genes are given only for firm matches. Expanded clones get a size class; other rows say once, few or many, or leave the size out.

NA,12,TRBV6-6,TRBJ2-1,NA,CASSSTGYEQFF,TGTGCCAGCAGTTCGACAGGTTATGAGCAGTTCTTC
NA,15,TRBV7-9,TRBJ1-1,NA,CASSLGQDWNTEAFF,TGTGCCAGCAGCTTAGGACAGGACTGGAACACTGAAGCTTTCTTT
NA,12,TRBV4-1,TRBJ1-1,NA,CASSPGRREAFF,TGCGCCAGCAGCCCGGGACGGCGTGAAGCTTTCTTT
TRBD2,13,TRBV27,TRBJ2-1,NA,CASSTLAGNEQFF,TGTGCCAGCAGTACACTAGCGGGGAATGAGCAGTTCTTC
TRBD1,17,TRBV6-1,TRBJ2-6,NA,CASRPGQGLTGANVLTF,TGTGCCAGCAGGCCTGGACAGGGTTTAACTGGGGCCAACGTCCTGACTTTC
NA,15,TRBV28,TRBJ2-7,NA,CASSSVSSESYEQYF,TGTGCCAGCAGTAGCGTCTCTAGCGAGTCCTACGAGCAGTACTTC
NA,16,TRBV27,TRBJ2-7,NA,CASSLWAAVGGYEQYF,TGTGCCAGCAGTTTATGGGCCGCAGTGGGGGGCTACGAGCAGTACTTC
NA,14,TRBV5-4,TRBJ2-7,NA,CASSFPKGTYEQYF,TGTGCCAGCAGCTTTCCGAAGGGAACCTACGAGCAGTACTTC
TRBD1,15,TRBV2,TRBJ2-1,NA,CASSEGDRIYNEQFF,TGTGCCAGCAGTGAGGGGGACAGAATCTACAATGAGCAGTTCTTC
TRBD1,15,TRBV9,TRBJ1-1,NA,CASSERDRETTEAFF,TGTGCCAGCAGCGAACGGGACAGGGAGACCACTGAAGCTTTCTTT
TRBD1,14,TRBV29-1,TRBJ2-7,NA,CSVEVGQGRYEQYF,TGCAGCGTGGAAGTGGGACAGGGGAGATACGAGCAGTACTTC
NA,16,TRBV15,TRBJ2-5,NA,CATSREGEGGRETQYF,TGTGCCACCAGCAGAGAGGGGGAAGGAGGGCGGGAGACCCAGTACTTC
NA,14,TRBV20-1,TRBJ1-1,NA,CSARDWGGYTEAFF,TGCAGTGCTAGAGATTGGGGGGGGTACACTGAAGCTTTCTTT
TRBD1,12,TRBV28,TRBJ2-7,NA,CARSDRGIEQYF,TGTGCCAGATCCGACAGGGGGATCGAGCAGTACTTC
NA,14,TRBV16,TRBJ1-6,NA,CASSLDRPGSPLHF,TGTGCCAGCAGCCTAGACAGGCCAGGTTCACCCCTCCACTTT
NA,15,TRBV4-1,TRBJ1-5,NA,CASSQEGAVNQPQHF,TGCGCCAGCAGCCAAGAGGGGGCGGTCAATCAGCCCCAGCATTTT
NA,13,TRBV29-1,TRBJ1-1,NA,CSVEGGMGVEAFF,TGCAGCGTTGAGGGAGGGATGGGGGTTGAAGCTTTCTTT
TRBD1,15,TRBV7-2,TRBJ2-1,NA,CASSLAGQIPNEQFF,TGTGCCAGCAGCTTAGCGGGACAGATCCCAAATGAGCAGTTCTTC
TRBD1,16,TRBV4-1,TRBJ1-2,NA,CASRGGLTGSNYGYTF,TGCGCCAGCCGGGGGGGGTTGACAGGGTCTAACTATGGCTACACCTTC
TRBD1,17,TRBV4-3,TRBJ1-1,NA,CASSFFPSGTGRPEAFF,TGCGCCAGCAGTTTTTTCCCTTCCGGGACAGGGCGTCCTGAAGCTTTCTTT
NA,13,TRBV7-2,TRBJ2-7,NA,CASSWGQAYEQYF,TGTGCCAGCAGCTGGGGACAAGCCTACGAGCAGTACTTC
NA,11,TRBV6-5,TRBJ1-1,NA,CASYRNTEAFF,TGTGCCAGCTACAGGAACACTGAAGCTTTCTTT
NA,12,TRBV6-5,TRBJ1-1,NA,CASSQGYSEAFF,TGTGCCAGCAGCCAGGGCTACAGTGAAGCTTTCTTT
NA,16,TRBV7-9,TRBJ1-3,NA,CASSLAGTRAGNTIYF,TGTGCCAGCAGCTTAGCCGGCACCAGAGCAGGAAACACCATATATTTT
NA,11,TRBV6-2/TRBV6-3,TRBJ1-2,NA,CARNLRDGYTF,TGTGCCCGGAACCTCCGGGATGGCTACACCTTC
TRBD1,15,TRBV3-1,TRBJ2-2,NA,CASSPGTGNTGELFF,TGTGCCAGCAGCCCCGGGACAGGGAACACCGGGGAGCTGTTTTTT
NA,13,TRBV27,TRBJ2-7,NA,CASSWGLTDEQYF,TGTGCCAGCAGCTGGGGGTTGACAGACGAGCAGTACTTC
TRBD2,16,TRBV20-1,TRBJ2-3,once,CSAREVAGGDEDTQYF,TGCAGTGCTAGAGAGGTGGCGGGGGGGGATGAAGATACGCAGTATTTT
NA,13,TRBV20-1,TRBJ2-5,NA,CSAREGALETQYF,TGCAGTGCTAGAGAGGGGGCGCTGGAGACCCAGTACTTC
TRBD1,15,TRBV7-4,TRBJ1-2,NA,CASSSPRQGMGGYTF,TGTGCCAGCAGTTCCCCTCGACAGGGGATGGGTGGCTACACCTTC
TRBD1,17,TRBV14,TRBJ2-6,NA,CASSPQGAHSWANVLTF,TGTGCCAGCAGCCCCCAGGGGGCGCATAGCTGGGCCAACGTCCTGACTTTC
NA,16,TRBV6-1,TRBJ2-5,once,CASSEEARSGWETQYF,TGTGCCAGCAGTGAGGAGGCTAGGTCGGGATGGGAGACCCAGTACTTC
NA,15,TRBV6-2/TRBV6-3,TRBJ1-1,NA,CASSYSMEGNTEAFF,TGTGCCAGCAGTTACTCGATGGAGGGGAACACTGAAGCTTTCTTT
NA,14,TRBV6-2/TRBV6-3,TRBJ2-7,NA,CASSLWSIYYEQYF,TGTGCCAGCAGTCTTTGGTCGATTTACTACGAGCAGTACTTC
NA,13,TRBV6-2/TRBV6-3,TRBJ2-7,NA,CASGPRGEYEQYF,TGTGCCAGCGGTCCCCGAGGGGAATACGAGCAGTACTTC
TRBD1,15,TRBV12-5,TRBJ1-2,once,CASGLTPGTGDGYTF,TGTGCTAGTGGTTTGACCCCCGGGACAGGGGACGGCTACACCTTC
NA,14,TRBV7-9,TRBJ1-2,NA,CASSNLDLPSGYTF,TGTGCCAGCAGCAATTTAGACCTTCCGTCGGGCTACACCTTC
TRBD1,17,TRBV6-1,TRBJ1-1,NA,CASTSIPGQLSNTEAFF,TGTGCCAGCACCTCGATCCCGGGACAGTTGTCGAACACTGAAGCTTTCTTT
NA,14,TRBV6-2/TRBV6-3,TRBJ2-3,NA,CASKLEGWADTQYF,TGTGCCAGCAAGTTGGAGGGGTGGGCAGATACGCAGTATTTT
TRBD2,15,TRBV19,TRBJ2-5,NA,CASSSGTSGEETQYF,TGTGCCAGTAGTTCCGGGACTAGCGGGGAAGAGACCCAGTACTTC
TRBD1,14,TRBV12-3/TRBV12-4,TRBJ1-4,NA,CASSSNRGAEKLFF,TGCGCCAGCAGTTCGAACAGGGGGGCTGAAAAACTGTTTTTT